This T cell receptor beta chain is drawn from a study of blood T cell repertoires in COVID-19. Study-level information: The United States, Italy and Spain supplied acute and convalescent COVID-19 samples.

The CDR3 consists of 15 residues. Unmatched junction bases numbered 6, after V lost 1 base and J lost 4 bases. CDR1 and CDR2 from the germline V gene are LGHDT and YNNKEL (reference sequence). This clone appeared a single time. Method: immunoSEQ multiplex PCR; TCRdb's copy keeps in-frame clones and lacks some. The sample lists approximately 200,000 clones, about four fifths occurring once. The chain joins TRBV3-1 (or the pseudogene TRBV3-2) to TRBJ2-7; TRBD2 matches 8 bases. The specimen was PBMCs or T cells enriched from blood (not recorded which). This sequence was found in a woman aged 40 to 50 with acute COVID-19. The CDR3 loop reads CASSQATSGPYEQYF. The CDR3, as DNA: TGTGCCAGCAGCCAAGCTACTAGCGGCCCTTACGAGCAGTACTTC.